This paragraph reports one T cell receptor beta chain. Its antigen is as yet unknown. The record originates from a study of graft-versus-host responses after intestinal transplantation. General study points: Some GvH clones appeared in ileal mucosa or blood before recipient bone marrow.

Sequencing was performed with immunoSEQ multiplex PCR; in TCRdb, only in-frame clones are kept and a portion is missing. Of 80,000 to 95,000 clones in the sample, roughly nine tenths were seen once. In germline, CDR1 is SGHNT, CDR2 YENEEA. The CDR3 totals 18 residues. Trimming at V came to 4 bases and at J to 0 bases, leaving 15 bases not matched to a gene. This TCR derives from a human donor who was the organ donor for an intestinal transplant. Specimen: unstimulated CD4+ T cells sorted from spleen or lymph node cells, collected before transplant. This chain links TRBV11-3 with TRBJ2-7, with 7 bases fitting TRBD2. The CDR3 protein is CASSSRAGQRGTSYEQYF. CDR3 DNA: TGTGCCAGCAGCTCCCGGGCCGGCCAGCGGGGTACCTCCTACGAGCAGTACTTC.